These 27 T cell receptor beta chains share one sample of origin, sequenced in a study of cytomegalovirus exposure and HLA in healthy donors. With 60 Vbeta and 13 Jbeta primers, the PCR was carried out. Assay used: immunoSEQ multiplex PCR; TCRdb lists only in-frame clones, some missing. The sample records roughly 120,000 clones, 55% to 75% being singletons. Sample: PBMCs. The receptors were sampled from a middle-aged woman in good health and CMV-seropositive.

V is TRBV4-2 and J is TRBJ1-2; TRBD1 is a possible D gene (5 bases). Germline-derived CDR1 and CDR2 are LGHNA and YNFKEQ. Trimming removed 0 bases at V and 4 bases at J, with 9 bases between. The CDR3 spans 14 residues. CDR3: CASSQDGRVYGYTF. Here the CDR3 DNA reads TGTGCCAGCAGCCAAGACGGCAGGGTCTATGGCTACACCTTC.

The rearrangement joins TRBV11-3 to TRBJ1-1; D might be TRBD1 (6 bases). The CDR3 is 13 residues long. V shed 3 bases and J shed 4 bases, with 9 bases lying between them. CDR1 is SGHNT and CDR2 is YENEEA in the germline V gene. The CDR3 here is CASSFDRSTEAFF. Here the CDR3 DNA reads TGTGCCAGCAGCTTTGACAGGTCCACTGAAGCTTTCTTT.

This clone was found a few times. The chain joins TRBV7-8 to TRBJ1-6; D might be TRBD1 (5 bases). CDR1 is SGHVS and CDR2 is FQNEAQ in the germline V gene. This CDR3 has 18 amino acids. Trimming took 2 bases from V and 4 from J, leaving 18 bases between them. In nucleotides, the CDR3 is TGTGCCAGCAGCTTAAATCGTGCCGAGACAGAGTATAATTCACCCCTCCACTTT. Amino acid sequence: CASSLNRAETEYNSPLHF.

The chain is built from TRBV27 and TRBJ2-1; 8 positions agree with TRBD1. V trimming: 5 bases; J trimming: 8 bases; junction bases outside the gene matches: 5. Germline assignment: CDR1 MNHEY and CDR2 SMNVEV (reference sequence). This CDR3 is built from 13 residues. CDR3 in amino acids: CASSEDRGDEQFF. CDR3 sequence (DNA): TGTGCCAGCAGTGAAGACAGGGGTGATGAGCAGTTCTTC.

The chain joins TRBV7-9 to TRBJ1-2; D is unclear. Per the germline V gene, CDR1 is SEHNR and CDR2 is FQNEAQ (reference sequence). The V gene lost 2 bases and the J gene lost 8 bases, with 9 bases spanning the gap. The CDR3 is 12 residues long. The CDR3 DNA sequence: TGTGCCAGCAGCTTAACTTCTTGGGGCTACACCTTC. It is translated as CASSLTSWGYTF.

This clone showed up just once. This rearrangement joins TRBV5-5 to TRBJ1-1; D not resolved. The germline V gene encodes CDR1 SGHKS and CDR2 YYEKEE (reference sequence). V was cut by 2 bases and J by 3 bases, with 17 bases left in between. This CDR3 is built from 16 residues. For the CDR3, the DNA is TGTGCCAGCAGCTTTTCATGGTTAGACGGGGACACTGAAGCTTTCTTT. It is translated as CASSFSWLDGDTEAFF.

The chain has TRBV4-2 and TRBJ2-7; 9 positions agree with TRBD2. The CDR3 consists of 15 residues. CDR1 is LGHNA and CDR2 is YNFKEQ in the germline V gene. V gave up 4 bases and J gave up 2 bases; unmatched junction bases: 6. This CDR3 reads CASSLGSGGPYEQYF. For the CDR3, the DNA is TGTGCCAGCAGCCTCGGTAGCGGGGGACCCTACGAGCAGTACTTC.

V and J are TRBV11-2 and TRBJ1-6; a weak D match, TRBD1 (5 bases). V dropped 5 bases and J dropped 3 bases, with 11 bases sitting between them. Germline V CDR1 and CDR2: SGHAT, FQNNGV. The CDR3 length is 15 residues. DNA of the CDR3: TGTGCCAGCAGCGTTGGGACTGACTATAATTCACCCCTCCACTTT. Translated: CASSVGTDYNSPLHF.

J is TRBJ1-1 and V is TRBV23-1, with D unresolved. TRBV23-1 is marked as an open reading frame, function uncertain. V was shortened by 2 bases and J by 1 base, with 11 bases between the two germline ends. The CDR3 length is 15 residues. The CDR3 nucleotides are TGCGCCAGCAGTCAACCCGGTGCCAAGAACACTGAAGCTTTCTTT. Translating it yields CASSQPGAKNTEAFF.

The chain has TRBV29-1 and TRBJ1-1, with TRBD1 matching 7 bases. Losses at the gene ends were 7 bases for V and 4 bases for J; bases not matched to a gene: 9. The CDR3 consists of 13 residues. CDR1 is SQVTM and CDR2 is ANQGSEA in the germline V gene. The CDR3: CSESRQGSTEAFF. CDR3 in DNA: TGCAGCGAAAGCCGACAGGGCAGCACTGAAGCTTTCTTT.

This rearrangement joins TRBV5-4 to TRBJ2-1, with TRBD1 identical over 8 bases. Trimming cost V 4 bases and J 2 bases; bases outside gene matches: 5. The germline gives CDR1 SGHNT, CDR2 YYREEE (reference sequence). The CDR3 is 15 amino acids. The CDR3 coding sequence is TGTGCCAGCAGCCCCGACAGGGGAACCTACAATGAGCAGTTCTTC. Translating gives CASSPDRGTYNEQFF.

The chain links TRBV6-6 to TRBJ1-1; D remains ambiguous. This CDR3 has 16 residues. The V gene's germline CDR1 is MNHNY and CDR2 SVGAGI (reference sequence). V lost 4 bases and J 1 base, leaving 16 bases between the germline ends. The CDR3 sequence is CASSSLGSRGNTEAFF. The CDR3 DNA is TGTGCCAGCAGTTCCCTGGGTTCCCGGGGGAACACTGAAGCTTTCTTT.

A few counts support this clone. This chain joins TRBV10-3 and TRBJ2-1, with 11 positions matching TRBD2. J lost 8 bases, V lost 7 bases, and 10 bases had no gene match. The CDR3 consists of 15 residues. CDR1 and CDR2 from the germline V gene are ENHRY and SYGVKD. The CDR3 sequence: CAITPTSGEAYEQFF. The CDR3, as DNA: TGTGCCATCACCCCGACTAGCGGGGAGGCCTATGAGCAGTTCTTC.

The chain is built from TRBV18 and TRBJ1-1, with D unresolved. The germline V gene encodes CDR1 KGHSH and CDR2 LQKENI. The CDR3 has 13 amino acids. Trimming removed 4 bases from V and 7 bases from J, with 13 bases in between. Here the CDR3 reads CASSQDVAGEAFF. The CDR3 coding sequence is TGTGCCAGCTCACAGGACGTGGCGGGTGAAGCTTTCTTT. Full variable domain (missing parts from reference TRBV18 and TRBJ1-1): NAGVMQNPRHLVRRRGQEARLRCSPMKGHSHVYWYRQLPEEGLKFMVYLQKENIIDESGMPKERFSAEFPKEGPSILRIQQVVRGDSAAYFCASSQDVAGEAFFGQGTRLTVV.

V usage is TRBV7-8 and J usage is TRBJ2-7; D remains unclear. The V end was cut by 1 base, the J end by 1 base, with 17 bases between. The CDR3 covers 17 residues. CDR1 SGHVS and CDR2 FQNEAQ come from the germline V gene. The CDR3 reads CASSLVVSAIRSYEQYF. The CDR3 nucleotides read TGTGCCAGCAGCTTAGTGGTTTCCGCGATTCGGTCCTACGAGCAGTACTTC.

The CDR3 here is CASSQDPGGGRGEQYF. DNA of the CDR3: TGCGCCAGCAGCCAAGATCCGGGAGGCGGCCGGGGAGAGCAGTACTTC. This chain joins TRBV4-3 and TRBJ2-7; the match to TRBD2 covers 7 bases. V trimming: 0 bases; J trimming: 7 bases; junction bases outside the gene matches: 12. CDR1 is LGHNA and CDR2 is YSLEER in the germline V gene. The CDR3 extends over 16 amino acids.

As DNA, the CDR3 is TGTGCCAGTAGGGACAGTAATTCACCCCTCCACTTT. Translated: CASRDSNSPLHF. The chain links TRBV19 to TRBJ1-6; D may be TRBD1 (6 bases). CDR1 and CDR2 from the germline V gene are LNHDA and SQIVND (reference sequence). The CDR3 extends over 12 amino acids. V shed 6 bases and J shed 6 bases, with 6 bases lying between them.

For the CDR3, the DNA is TGTGCCAGCAGTTTCAGGCGTGGGGAGTATGGCTACACCTTC. It specifies CASSFRRGEYGYTF. This chain joins TRBV27 and TRBJ1-2, with D hard to call. This CDR3 comprises 14 residues. The V and J ends lost 3 bases and 5 bases respectively, with 13 bases between them. Germline lookup yields CDR1 MNHEY and CDR2 SMNVEV (reference sequence).

The rearrangement uses TRBV4-3 and TRBJ2-7, with D possibly TRBD1 on 6 matching bases. Per the germline V gene, CDR1 is LGHNA and CDR2 is YSLEER. CDR3 length: 15 amino acids. V lost 1 base and J 0 bases, leaving 10 bases between the germline ends. CDR3 DNA: TGCGCCAGCAGCCAAGCAAGGACAGTCTCCTACGAGCAGTACTTC. It translates to CASSQARTVSYEQYF.

This clone was counted once. J is TRBJ1-1 and V is TRBV2; no clear D gene. The CDR3 length is 12 residues. Trimming stripped 4 bases from V and 5 bases from J, with 8 bases between. CDR1 and CDR2 (germline): SNHLY, FYNNEI. CDR3 region: CASSVQLTEAFF. As DNA, the CDR3 is TGTGCCAGCAGTGTCCAGTTGACTGAAGCTTTCTTT.

The genes are TRBV7-9 and TRBJ2-5; D is ambiguous. Germline-derived CDR1 and CDR2 are SEHNR and FQNEAQ (reference sequence). V gave up 2 bases and J gave up 2 bases, with 6 bases separating them. The CDR3 extends over 13 amino acids. The CDR3 region has the DNA TGTGCCAGCAGCTTACTCTCTCAAGAGACCCAGTACTTC. It yields the protein CASSLLSQETQYF.

The V call is TRBV6-5, the J call TRBJ1-2, with 7 nucleotides matching TRBD1. The germline V gene encodes CDR1 MNHEY and CDR2 SVGAGI. The V and J ends lost 7 bases and 6 bases, in that order; junction bases with no gene match: 14. The CDR3 is 15 amino acids. The CDR3 DNA reads as TGTGCCAGCATTTCAGCTCCCGGGACAGCGAATGGCTACACCTTC. Translating gives CASISAPGTANGYTF.

This chain links TRBV9 with TRBJ1-1, with D possibly TRBD1 on 5 matching bases. Germline V gene sequence: CDR1 SGDLS, CDR2 YYNGEE. Trimming pared 3 bases from V and 4 bases from J, leaving 10 bases between. The CDR3 extends over 13 amino acids. CDR3 residues: CASSETGLTEAFF. CDR3 bases: TGTGCCAGCAGCGAAACAGGCCTCACTGAAGCTTTCTTT.

The chain combines TRBV5-1 with TRBJ2-5, with a possible D match to TRBD1 (6 bases). CDR1 is SGHRS, CDR2 YFSETQ, per germline. Trimming cost V 0 bases and J 2 bases, with 8 bases left between them. The CDR3 runs 14 residues. CDR3 in DNA: TGCGCCAGCAGCTTGGATACAGGGCAAGAGACCCAGTACTTC. Encoded protein: CASSLDTGQETQYF.

This chain links TRBV25-1 with TRBJ1-2; TRBD1 is a possible D gene (5 bases). V was clipped by 2 bases and J by 0 bases, with 10 bases between them. CDR1 is MGHDK and CDR2 is SYGVNS in the germline V gene. The CDR3 runs to 15 residues. DNA of the CDR3: TGTGCCAGCAGTGAAGGTTCGGGGGCTAACTATGGCTACACCTTC. Its protein is CASSEGSGANYGYTF.

This clone was seen only a few times. The rearrangement links TRBV27 to TRBJ2-2; weak D call: TRBD1 (5 bases). CDR3 length: 14 residues. CDR1 is MNHEY, CDR2 SMNVEV, per germline (reference sequence). With 1 base removed from V and 8 bases from J, the gap between germline ends came to 11 bases. The CDR3 is CASSLFAGLGELFF. In DNA form, the CDR3 reads TGTGCCAGCAGTTTATTCGCAGGGCTGGGGGAGCTGTTTTTT.

This clone has only a few counts. CDR3 bases: TGTGCCAGCAGCTTTTCTGGGCCAGAGACCCAGTACTTC. Translated: CASSFSGPETQYF. The chain recombines TRBV7-2 with TRBJ2-5; D ambiguous. Trimming removed 3 bases at V and 4 bases at J, with 9 bases between. CDR3 length: 13 amino acids. The V gene's germline CDR1 is SGHTA and CDR2 FQGNSA.